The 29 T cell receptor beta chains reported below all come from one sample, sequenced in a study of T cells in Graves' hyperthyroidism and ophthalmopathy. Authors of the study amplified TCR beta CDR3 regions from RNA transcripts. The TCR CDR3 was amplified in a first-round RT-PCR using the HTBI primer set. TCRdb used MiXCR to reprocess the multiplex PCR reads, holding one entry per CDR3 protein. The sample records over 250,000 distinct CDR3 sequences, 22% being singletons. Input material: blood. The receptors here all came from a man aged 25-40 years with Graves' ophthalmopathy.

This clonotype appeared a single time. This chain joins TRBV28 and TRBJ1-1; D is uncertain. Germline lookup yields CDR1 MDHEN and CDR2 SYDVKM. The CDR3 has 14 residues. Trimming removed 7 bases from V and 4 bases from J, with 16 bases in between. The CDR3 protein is CASTLSGLTTEAFF. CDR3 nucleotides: TGTGCCAGCACCCTCAGCGGTCTGACCACTGAAGCTTTCTTT. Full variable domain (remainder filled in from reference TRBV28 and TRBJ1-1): DVKVTQSSRYLVKRTGEKVFLECVQDMDHENMFWYRQDPGLGLRLIYFSYDVKMKEKGDIPEGYSVSREKKERFSLILESASTNQTSMYLCASTLSGLTTEAFFGQGTRLTVV.

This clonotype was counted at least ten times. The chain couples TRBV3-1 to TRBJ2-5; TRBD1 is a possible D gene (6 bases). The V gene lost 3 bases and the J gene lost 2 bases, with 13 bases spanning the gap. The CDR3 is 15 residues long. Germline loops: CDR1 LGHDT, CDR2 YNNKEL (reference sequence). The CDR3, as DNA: TGTGCCAGCAGCCACAGCCCTAGGGGGCAAGAGACCCAGTACTTC. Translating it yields CASSHSPRGQETQYF.

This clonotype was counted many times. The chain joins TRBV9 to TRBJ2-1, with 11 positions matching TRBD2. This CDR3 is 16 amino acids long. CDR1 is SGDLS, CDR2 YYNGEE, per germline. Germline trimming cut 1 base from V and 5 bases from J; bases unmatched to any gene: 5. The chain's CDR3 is CASSVRGTSGDNEQFF. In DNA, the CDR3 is TGTGCCAGCAGCGTAAGGGGGACTAGCGGCGACAATGAGCAGTTCTTC.

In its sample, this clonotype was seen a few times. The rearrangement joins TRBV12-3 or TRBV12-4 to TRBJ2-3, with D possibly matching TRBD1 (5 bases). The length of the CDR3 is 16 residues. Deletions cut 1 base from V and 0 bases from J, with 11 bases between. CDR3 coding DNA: TGTGCCAGCAGTTTAGTACAGGCTGGGAGCACAGATACGCAGTATTTT. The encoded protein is CASSLVQAGSTDTQYF.

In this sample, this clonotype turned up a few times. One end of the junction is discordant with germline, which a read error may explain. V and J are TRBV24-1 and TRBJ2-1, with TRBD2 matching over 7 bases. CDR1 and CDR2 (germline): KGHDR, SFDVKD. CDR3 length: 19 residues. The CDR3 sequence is CATSERAGLAVSSYNEQFF. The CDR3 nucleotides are TGTGCCACCAGTGAAAGGGCGGGGCTAGCGGTAAGCTCCTACAACGAGCAGTTCTTC.

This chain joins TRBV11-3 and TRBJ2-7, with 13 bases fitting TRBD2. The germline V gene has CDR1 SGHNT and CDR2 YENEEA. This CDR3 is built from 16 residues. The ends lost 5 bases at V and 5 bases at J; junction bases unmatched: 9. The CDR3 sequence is CASSRRTSGRLNEQYF. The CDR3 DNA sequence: TGTGCCAGCAGCCGAAGGACTAGCGGGAGACTCAACGAGCAGTACTTC.

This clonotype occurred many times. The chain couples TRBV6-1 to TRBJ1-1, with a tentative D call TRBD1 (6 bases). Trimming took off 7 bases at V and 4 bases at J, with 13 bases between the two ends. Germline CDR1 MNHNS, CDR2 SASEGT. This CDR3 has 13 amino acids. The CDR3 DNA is TGTGCCAGCAAGGGGAGGGGGACCACTGAAGCTTTCTTT. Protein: CASKGRGTTEAFF.

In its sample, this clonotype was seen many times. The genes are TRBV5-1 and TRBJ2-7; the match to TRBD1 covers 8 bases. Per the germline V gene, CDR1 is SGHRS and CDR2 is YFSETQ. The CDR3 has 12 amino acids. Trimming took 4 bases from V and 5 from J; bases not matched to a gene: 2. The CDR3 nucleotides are TGCGCCAGCAGCGAGACAGGGGACGAGCAGTACTTC. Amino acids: CASSETGDEQYF.

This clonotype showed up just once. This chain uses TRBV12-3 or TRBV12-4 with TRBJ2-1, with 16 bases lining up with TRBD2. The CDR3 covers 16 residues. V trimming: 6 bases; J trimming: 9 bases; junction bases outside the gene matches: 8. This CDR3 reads CASRGPGLAGGGEQFF. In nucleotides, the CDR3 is TGTGCCAGCAGGGGGCCGGGACTAGCGGGAGGGGGTGAGCAGTTCTTC.

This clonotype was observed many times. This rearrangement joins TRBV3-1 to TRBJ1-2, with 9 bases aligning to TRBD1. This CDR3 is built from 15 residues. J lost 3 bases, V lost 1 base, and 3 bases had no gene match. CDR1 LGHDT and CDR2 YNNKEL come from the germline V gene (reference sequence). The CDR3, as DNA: TGTGCCAGCAGCCAAGGGACAGGGGAGTACTATGGCTACACCTTC. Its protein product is CASSQGTGEYYGYTF.

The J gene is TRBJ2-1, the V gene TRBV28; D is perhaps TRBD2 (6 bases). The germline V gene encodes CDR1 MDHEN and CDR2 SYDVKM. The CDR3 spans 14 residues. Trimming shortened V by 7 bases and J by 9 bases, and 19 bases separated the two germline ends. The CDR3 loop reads CASKVFGGYVEQFF. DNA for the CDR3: TGTGCCAGCAAAGTCTTTGGAGGGTATGTTGAGCAGTTCTTC. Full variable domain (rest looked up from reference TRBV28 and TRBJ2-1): DVKVTQSSRYLVKRTGEKVFLECVQDMDHENMFWYRQDPGLGLRLIYFSYDVKMKEKGDIPEGYSVSREKKERFSLILESASTNQTSMYLCASKVFGGYVEQFFGPGTRLTVL.

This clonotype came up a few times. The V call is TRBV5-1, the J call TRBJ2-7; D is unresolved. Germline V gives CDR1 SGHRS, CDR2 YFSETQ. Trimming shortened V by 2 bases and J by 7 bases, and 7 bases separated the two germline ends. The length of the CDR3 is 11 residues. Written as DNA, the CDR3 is TGCGCCAGCAGCTTTGTGGGGGAGCAGTACTTC. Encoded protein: CASSFVGEQYF.

The CDR3 DNA reads TGTGCCAGCAGTCCAATGACATGGAGTAATTCACCCCTCCACTTT. Translation gives CASSPMTWSNSPLHF. The rearrangement joins TRBV28 to TRBJ1-6, with D unresolved. Germline V gene lookup returns CDR1 MDHEN and CDR2 SYDVKM. V was shortened by 5 bases and J by 6 bases, with 14 bases between the two germline ends. CDR3 length equals 15 residues.

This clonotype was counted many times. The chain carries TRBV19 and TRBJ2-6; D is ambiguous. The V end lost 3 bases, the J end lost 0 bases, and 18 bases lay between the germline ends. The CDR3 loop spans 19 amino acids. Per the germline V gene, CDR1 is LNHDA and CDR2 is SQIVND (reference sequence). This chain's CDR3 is CASSILGPQTRSGANVLTF. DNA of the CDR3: TGTGCCAGTAGTATCTTGGGTCCACAGACCCGCTCTGGGGCCAACGTCCTGACTTTC.

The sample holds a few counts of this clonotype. CDR3 DNA sequence: TGTGCCAGCAGTTTGCCCCCCGGGCATGAGCAGTTCTTC. Translated, it gives CASSLPPGHEQFF. The chain couples TRBV27 to TRBJ2-1; D unclear. CDR1 and CDR2 from the germline V gene are MNHEY and SMNVEV (reference sequence). Deletions cut 3 bases from V and 8 bases from J, with 11 bases between. The CDR3 loop spans 13 amino acids.

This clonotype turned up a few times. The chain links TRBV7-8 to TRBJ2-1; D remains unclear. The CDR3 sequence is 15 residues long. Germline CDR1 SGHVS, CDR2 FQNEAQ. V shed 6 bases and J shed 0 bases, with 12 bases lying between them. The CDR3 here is CASSPYRNSYNEQFF. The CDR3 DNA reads TGTGCCAGCAGTCCTTACCGCAACTCCTACAATGAGCAGTTCTTC. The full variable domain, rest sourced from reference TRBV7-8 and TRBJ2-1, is GAGVSQSPRYKVAKRGQDVALRCDPISGHVSLFWYQQALGQGPEFLTYFQNEAQLDKSGLPSDRFFAERPEGSVSTLKIQRTQQEDSAVYLCASSPYRNSYNEQFFGPGTRLTVL.

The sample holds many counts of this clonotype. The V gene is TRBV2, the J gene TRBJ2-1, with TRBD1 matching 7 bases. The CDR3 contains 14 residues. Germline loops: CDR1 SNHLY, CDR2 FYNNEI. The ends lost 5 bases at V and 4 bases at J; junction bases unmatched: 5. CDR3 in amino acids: CASSSGTDYNEQFF. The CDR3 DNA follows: TGTGCCAGCAGTTCCGGGACAGATTACAATGAGCAGTTCTTC.

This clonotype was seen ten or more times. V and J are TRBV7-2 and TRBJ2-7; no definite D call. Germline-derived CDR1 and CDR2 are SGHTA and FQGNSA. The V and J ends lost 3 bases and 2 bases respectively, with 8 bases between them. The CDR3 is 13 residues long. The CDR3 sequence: CASSLARAYEQYF. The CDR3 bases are TGTGCCAGCAGCTTGGCACGGGCCTACGAGCAGTACTTC.

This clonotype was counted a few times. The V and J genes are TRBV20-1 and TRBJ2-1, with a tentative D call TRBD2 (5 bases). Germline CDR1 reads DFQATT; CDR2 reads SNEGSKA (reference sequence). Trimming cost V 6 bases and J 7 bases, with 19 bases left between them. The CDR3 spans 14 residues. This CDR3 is CSATGGFTGNEQFF. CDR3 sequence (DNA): TGCAGTGCCACCGGCGGATTCACGGGGAATGAGCAGTTCTTC.

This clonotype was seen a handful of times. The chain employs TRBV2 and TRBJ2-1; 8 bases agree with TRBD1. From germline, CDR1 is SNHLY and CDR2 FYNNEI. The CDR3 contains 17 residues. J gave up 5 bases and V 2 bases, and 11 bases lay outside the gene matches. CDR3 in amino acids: CASSEPGQGQFDNEQFF. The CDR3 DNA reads TGTGCCAGCAGTGAACCTGGACAGGGTCAATTCGACAATGAGCAGTTCTTC.

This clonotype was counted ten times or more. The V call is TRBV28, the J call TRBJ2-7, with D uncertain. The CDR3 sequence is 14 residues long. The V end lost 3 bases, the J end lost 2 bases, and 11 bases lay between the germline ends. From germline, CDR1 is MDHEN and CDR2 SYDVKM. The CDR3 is CASSFAGITYEQYF. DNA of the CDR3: TGTGCCAGCAGTTTCGCAGGTATCACCTACGAGCAGTACTTC.

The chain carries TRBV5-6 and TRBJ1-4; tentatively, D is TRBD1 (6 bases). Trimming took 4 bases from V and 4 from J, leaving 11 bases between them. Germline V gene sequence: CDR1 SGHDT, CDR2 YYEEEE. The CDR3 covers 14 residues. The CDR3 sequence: CASSLTGINEKLFF. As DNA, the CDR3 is TGTGCCAGCAGCCTTACAGGGATTAATGAAAAACTGTTTTTT.

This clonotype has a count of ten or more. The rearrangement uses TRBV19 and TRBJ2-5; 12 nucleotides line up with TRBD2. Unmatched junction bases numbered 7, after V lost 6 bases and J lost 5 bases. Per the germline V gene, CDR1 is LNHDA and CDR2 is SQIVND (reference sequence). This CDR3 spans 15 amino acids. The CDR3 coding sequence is TGTGCCAGTAGACCGACTAGCGGGAGCTTCGAGACCCAGTACTTC. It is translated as CASRPTSGSFETQYF.

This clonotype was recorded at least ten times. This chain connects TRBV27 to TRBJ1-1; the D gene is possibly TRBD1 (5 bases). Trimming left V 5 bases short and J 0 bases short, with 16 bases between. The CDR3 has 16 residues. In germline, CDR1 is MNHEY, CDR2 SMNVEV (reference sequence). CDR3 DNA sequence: TGTGCCAGCAGTCCGAACCCCGGGACGGTGAACACTGAAGCTTTCTTT. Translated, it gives CASSPNPGTVNTEAFF.

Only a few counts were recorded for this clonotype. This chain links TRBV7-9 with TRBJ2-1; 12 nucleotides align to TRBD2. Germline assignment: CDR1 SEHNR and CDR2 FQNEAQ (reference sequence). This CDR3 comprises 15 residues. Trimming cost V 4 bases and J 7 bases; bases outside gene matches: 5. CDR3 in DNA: TGTGCCAGCAGCTACTGGCTAGCGGGAGGGAATGAGCAGTTCTTC. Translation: CASSYWLAGGNEQFF.

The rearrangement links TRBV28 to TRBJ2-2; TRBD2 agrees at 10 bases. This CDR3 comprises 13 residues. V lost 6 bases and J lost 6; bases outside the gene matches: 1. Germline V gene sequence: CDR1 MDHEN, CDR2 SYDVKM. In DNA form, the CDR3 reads TGTGCCAGCAGAGCGGGAGGGGCCGGGGAGCTGTTTTTT. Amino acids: CASRAGGAGELFF.

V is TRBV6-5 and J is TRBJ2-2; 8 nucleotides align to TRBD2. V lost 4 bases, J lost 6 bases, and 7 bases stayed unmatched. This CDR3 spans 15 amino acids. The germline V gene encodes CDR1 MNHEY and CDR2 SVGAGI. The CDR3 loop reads CASSFQAGVSGELFF. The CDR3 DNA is TGTGCCAGCAGTTTCCAAGCGGGAGTGTCCGGGGAGCTGTTTTTT.

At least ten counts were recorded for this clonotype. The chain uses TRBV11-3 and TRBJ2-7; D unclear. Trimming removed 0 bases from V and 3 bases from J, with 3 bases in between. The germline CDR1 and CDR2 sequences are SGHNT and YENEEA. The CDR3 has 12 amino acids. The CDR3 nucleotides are TGTGCCAGCAGCTTAGATGTCTACGAGCAGTACTTC. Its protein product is CASSLDVYEQYF.

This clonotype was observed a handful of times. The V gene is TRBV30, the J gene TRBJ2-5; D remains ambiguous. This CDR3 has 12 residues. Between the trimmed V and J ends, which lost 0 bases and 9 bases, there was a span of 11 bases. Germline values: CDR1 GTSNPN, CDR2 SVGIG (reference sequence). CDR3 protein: CAWSVHWAAQYF. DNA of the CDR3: TGTGCCTGGAGTGTACACTGGGCGGCCCAGTACTTC.